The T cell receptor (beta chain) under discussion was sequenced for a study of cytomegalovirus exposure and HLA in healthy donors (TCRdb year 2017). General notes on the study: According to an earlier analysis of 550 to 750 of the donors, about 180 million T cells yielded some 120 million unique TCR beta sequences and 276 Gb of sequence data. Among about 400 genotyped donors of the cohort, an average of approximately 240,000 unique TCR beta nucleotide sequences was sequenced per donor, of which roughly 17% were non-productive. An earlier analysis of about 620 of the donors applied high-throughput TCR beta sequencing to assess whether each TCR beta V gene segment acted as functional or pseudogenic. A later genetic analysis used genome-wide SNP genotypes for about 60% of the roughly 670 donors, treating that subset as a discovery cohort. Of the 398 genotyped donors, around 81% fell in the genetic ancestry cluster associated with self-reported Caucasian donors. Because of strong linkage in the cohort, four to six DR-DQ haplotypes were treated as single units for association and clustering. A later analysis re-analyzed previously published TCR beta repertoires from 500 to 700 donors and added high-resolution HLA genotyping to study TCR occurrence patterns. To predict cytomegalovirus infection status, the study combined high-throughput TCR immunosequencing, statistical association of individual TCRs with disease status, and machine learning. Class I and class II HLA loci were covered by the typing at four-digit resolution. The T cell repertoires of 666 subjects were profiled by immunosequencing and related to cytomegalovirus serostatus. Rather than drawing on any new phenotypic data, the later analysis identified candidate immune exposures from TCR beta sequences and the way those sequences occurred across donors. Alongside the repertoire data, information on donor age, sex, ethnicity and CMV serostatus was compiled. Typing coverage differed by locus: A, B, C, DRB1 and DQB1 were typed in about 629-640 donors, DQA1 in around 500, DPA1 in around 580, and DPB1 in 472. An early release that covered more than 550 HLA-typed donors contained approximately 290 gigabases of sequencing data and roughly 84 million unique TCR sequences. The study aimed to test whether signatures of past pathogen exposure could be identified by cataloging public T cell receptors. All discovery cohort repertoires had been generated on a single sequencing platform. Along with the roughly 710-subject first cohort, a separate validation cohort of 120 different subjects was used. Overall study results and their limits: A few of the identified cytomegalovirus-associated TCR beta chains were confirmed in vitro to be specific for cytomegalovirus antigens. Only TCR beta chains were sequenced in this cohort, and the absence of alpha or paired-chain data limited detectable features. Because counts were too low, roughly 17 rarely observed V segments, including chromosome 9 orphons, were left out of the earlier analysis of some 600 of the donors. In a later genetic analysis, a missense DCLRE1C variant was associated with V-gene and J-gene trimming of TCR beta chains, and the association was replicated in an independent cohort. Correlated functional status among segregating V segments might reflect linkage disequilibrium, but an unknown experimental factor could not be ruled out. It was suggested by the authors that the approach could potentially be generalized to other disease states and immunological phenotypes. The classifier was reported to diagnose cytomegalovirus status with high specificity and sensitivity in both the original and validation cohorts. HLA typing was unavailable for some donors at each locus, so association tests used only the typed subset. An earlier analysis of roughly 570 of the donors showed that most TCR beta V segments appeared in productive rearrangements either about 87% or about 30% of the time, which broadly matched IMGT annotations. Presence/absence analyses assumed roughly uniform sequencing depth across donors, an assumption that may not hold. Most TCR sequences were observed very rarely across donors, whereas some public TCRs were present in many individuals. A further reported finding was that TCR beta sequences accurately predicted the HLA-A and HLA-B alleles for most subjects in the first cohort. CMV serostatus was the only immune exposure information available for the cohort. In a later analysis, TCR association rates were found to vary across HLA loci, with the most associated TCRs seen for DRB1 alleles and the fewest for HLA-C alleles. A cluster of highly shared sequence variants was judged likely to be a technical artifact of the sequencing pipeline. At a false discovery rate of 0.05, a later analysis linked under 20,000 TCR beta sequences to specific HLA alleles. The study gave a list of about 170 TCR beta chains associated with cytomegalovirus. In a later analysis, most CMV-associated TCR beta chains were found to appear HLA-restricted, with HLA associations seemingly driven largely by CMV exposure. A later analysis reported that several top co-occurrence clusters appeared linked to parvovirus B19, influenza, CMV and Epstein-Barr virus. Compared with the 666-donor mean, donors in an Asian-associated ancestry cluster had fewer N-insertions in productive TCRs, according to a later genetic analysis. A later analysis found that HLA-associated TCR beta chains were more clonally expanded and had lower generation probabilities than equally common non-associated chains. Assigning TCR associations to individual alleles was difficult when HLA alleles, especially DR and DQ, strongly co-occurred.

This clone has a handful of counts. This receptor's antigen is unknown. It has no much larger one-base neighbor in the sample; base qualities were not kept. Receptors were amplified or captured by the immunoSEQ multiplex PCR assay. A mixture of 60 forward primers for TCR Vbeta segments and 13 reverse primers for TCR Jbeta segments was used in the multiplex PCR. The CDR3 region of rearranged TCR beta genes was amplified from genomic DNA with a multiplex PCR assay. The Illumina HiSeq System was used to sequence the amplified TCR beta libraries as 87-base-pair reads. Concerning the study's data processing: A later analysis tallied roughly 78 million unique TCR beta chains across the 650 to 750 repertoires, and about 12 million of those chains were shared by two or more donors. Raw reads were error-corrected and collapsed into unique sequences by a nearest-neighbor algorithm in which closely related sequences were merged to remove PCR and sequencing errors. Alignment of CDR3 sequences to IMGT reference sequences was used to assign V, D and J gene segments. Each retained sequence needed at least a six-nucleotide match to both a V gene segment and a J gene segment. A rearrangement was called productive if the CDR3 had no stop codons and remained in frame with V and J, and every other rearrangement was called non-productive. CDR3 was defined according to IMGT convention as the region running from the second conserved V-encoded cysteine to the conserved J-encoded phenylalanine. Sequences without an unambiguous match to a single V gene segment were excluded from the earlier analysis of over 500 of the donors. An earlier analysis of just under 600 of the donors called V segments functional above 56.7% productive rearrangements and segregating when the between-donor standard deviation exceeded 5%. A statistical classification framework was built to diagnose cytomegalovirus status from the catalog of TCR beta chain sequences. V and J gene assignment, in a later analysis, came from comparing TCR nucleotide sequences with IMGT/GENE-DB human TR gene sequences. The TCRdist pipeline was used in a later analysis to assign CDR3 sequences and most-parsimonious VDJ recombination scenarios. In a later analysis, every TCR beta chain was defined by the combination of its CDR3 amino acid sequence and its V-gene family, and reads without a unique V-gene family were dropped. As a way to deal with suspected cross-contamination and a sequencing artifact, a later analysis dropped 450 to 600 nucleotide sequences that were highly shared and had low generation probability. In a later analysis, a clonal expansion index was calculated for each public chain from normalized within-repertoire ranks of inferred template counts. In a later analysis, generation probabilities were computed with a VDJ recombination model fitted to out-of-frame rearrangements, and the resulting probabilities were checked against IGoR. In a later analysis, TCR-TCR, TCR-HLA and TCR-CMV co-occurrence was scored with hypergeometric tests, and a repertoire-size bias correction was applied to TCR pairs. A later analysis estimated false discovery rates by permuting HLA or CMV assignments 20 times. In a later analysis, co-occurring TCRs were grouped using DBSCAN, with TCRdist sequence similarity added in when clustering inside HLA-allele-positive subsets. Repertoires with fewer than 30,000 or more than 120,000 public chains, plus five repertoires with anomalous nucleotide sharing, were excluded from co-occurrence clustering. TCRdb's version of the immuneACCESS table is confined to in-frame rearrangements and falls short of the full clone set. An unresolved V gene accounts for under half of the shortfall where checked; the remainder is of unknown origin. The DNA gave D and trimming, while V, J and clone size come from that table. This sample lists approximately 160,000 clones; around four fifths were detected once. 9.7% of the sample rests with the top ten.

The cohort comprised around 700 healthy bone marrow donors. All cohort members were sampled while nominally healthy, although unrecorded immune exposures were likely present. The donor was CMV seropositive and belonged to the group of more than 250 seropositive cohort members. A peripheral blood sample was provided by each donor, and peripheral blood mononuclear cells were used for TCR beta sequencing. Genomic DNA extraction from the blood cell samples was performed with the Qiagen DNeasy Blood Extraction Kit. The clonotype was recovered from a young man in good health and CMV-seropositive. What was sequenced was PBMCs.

The nucleotide sequence reads TGTGCCAGCAGCGAGGACTTCAGCTCCTACGAGCAGTACTTC. Its protein is CASSEDFSSYEQYF. The rearranged segments are TRBV7-2 and TRBJ2-7; matching of 5 bases hints at TRBD2 as the D gene. The CDR3 measures 14 amino acids from cysteine to phenylalanine. Only the CDR3 part of the read is kept: 42 bases, read in frame from the first base. According to the germline V gene, CDR1 reads SGHTA and CDR2 reads FQGNSA. Deletion took 5 bases off V and 0 bases off J, with a span of 11 bases between the germline ends.